This T cell receptor (beta chain) was sequenced during a study of blood T cell repertoires in COVID-19. Overall study context: Both acute and convalescent COVID-19 samples were obtained from the United States, Italy and Spain. PBMCs, B-cell-depleted T cells, or T cells were the source of the cDNA or gDNA that made up the material.

In Seattle, patients joined the study during active infection and were tracked longitudinally. Germline loops: CDR1 MDHEN, CDR2 SYDVKM. The CDR3 totals 15 residues. V gave up 3 bases and J gave up 4 bases; unmatched junction bases: 3. As handled by the study authors: The assay estimated nucleated cells by amplifying reference gene primers. Assay: immunoSEQ multiplex PCR; the TCRdb copy retains only in-frame clones and omits some. V, J and clone size derive from that table, while D and trimming were established from the DNA sequence. The sample shows roughly 120,000 clones, 74% of them seen only once. Sequencing was carried out using peripheral blood. The J gene is TRBJ2-7, the V gene TRBV28, with 13 bases matching TRBD2. This clonotype was obtained from a man older than 75 with COVID-19, enrolled during active disease. In nucleotides, the CDR3 is TGTGCCAGCAGTTTTTGGACTAGCGGGAGTTACGAGCAGTACTTC. Amino acids: CASSFWTSGSYEQYF.